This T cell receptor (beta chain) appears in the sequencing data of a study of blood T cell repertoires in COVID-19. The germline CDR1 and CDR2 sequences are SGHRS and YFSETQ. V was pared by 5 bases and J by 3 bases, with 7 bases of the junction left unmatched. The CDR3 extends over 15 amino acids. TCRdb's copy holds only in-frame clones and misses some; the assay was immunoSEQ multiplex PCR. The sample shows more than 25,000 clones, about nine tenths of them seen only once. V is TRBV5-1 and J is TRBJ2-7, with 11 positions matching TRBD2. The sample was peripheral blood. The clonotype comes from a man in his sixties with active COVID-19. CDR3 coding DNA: TGCGCCAGCAGAAAACTAGCGGGGGCCTTCTACGAGCAGTACTTC. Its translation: CASRKLAGAFYEQYF.